The rows below give T cell receptor beta chains drawn from one sample of a study of T-cell reconstitution after alpha-beta-depleted transplantation in children. MiXCR was run by TCRdb on the PCR reads, yielding one entry per CDR3 protein. The table shows approximately 200,000 distinct CDR3 sequences, with roughly 6.5% occurring only once. Sequencing was performed on PBMCs, taken before TCRalphabeta/CD19-depleted stem cell transplant. These TCRs come from a girl less than two years old with combined immunodeficiency, due to receive a stem cell transplant. Each CDR3 is given without its conserved first and last residue.

v_gene: TRBV9
CDR3aa: ASSVGGFDNNEQF

v_gene: TRBV6-5
CDR3aa: ASSYGGGQGNIQY

v_gene: TRBV9
CDR3aa: ASSPRRLLKTYNEQF

v_gene: TRBV7-2
CDR3aa: ASSLLAGGQETQY

v_gene: TRBV4-1
CDR3aa: ASSQGPGVEQY

v_gene: TRBV7-9
CDR3aa: ASSRHFRDSHSYTQY

v_gene: TRBV15
CDR3aa: ATSRVTSGGGDEQF

v_gene: TRBV28
CDR3aa: ASSPYTDYNEQF

v_gene: TRBV11-2
CDR3aa: ASSPTRRLYEQF

v_gene: TRBV25-1
CDR3aa: ASSEYFSGNMNTEAF

v_gene: TRBV20-1
CDR3aa: SAPGVTEQF

v_gene: TRBV28
CDR3aa: ASRSTGSYGYT

v_gene: TRBV29-1
CDR3aa: SATERGGNEQF

v_gene: TRBV7-2
CDR3aa: ASSDQETQY

v_gene: TRBV11-2
CDR3aa: ASSPGTFGGYEQY

v_gene: TRBV5-1
CDR3aa: ASSPGQGGYEQY

v_gene: TRBV3-1
CDR3aa: ASSPYPDGETQY

v_gene: TRBV29-1
CDR3aa: SVERGGRAYNEQF

v_gene: TRBV5-1
CDR3aa: ASPKRDTQY

v_gene: TRBV5-6
CDR3aa: ASSLLRGTFYGYT

v_gene: TRBV27
CDR3aa: ATLRGGGNEQF

v_gene: TRBV15
CDR3aa: ATSLPGVGRNIQY

v_gene: TRBV12-3/TRBV12-4
CDR3aa: ASRGTSGSADEQF

v_gene: TRBV10-2
CDR3aa: ASSELSGGTAYQETQY

v_gene: TRBV12-3/TRBV12-4
CDR3aa: ASSAYNEQF

v_gene: TRBV12-3/TRBV12-4
CDR3aa: ASSLQRNYEQY

v_gene: TRBV29-1
CDR3aa: SVERADSYNEQF

v_gene: TRBV28
CDR3aa: ASSWDRDGYEQY

v_gene: TRBV28
CDR3aa: ASSFNPGTGDTEAF

v_gene: TRBV4-1
CDR3aa: ASSRGRDSGANVLT

v_gene: TRBV4-2
CDR3aa: ASSQVRGSSGANVLT

v_gene: TRBV27
CDR3aa: ASSPGGEFPYTDTQY

v_gene: TRBV12-3/TRBV12-4
CDR3aa: ASSFSTPSREQY

v_gene: TRBV4-2
CDR3aa: ASSQVKMTSGLEQF

v_gene: TRBV20-1
CDR3aa: SAISWTSVSTDTQY

v_gene: TRBV10-3
CDR3aa: AISEGLARIYNEQF

v_gene: TRBV28
CDR3aa: ASSLSGRVGLNTEAF

v_gene: TRBV28
CDR3aa: ASGTSGRYLYNEQF

v_gene: TRBV5-1
CDR3aa: ASRASGGIRFNEQF

v_gene: TRBV6-5
CDR3aa: ASSYSTSGSSYEQY

v_gene: TRBV15
CDR3aa: ATSSRDRDSYNEQF

v_gene: TRBV20-1
CDR3aa: SAPYAGGAADTQY

v_gene: TRBV24-1
CDR3aa: ATSELDREDEQF

v_gene: TRBV7-2
CDR3aa: ASSRGTVAKY

v_gene: TRBV7-3
CDR3aa: ASSLIPGEETQY

v_gene: TRBV24-1
CDR3aa: ATSDSTGLDYNEQF

v_gene: TRBV5-1
CDR3aa: ASSFVGDGEQF

v_gene: TRBV3-1
CDR3aa: ASSQSGSLGDEQY

v_gene: TRBV6-5
CDR3aa: ASSPDRSSYNSPLH

v_gene: TRBV4-3
CDR3aa: ASSLRTGTYEQY

v_gene: TRBV10-3
CDR3aa: AISDPGTTGQRNEKLF

v_gene: TRBV6-5
CDR3aa: ASRLQGDGSGANVLT